This T cell receptor beta chain originates from a study of blood T cell repertoires in COVID-19. Study context: Italy, Spain and the United States were the sources of the convalescent and acute COVID-19 samples. Sample material is recorded as cDNA or gDNA derived from T cells, B-cell-depleted T cells, or PBMCs.

Germline V CDR1 and CDR2: SGDLS, YYNGEE. The CDR3 covers 14 residues. Deletions cut 0 bases from V and 5 bases from J, with 12 bases between. Original processing methods: Scientists estimated how many nucleated cells there were by amplifying reference gene primers. Method: immunoSEQ multiplex PCR; TCRdb's copy keeps in-frame clones and lacks some. For V, J and clone size, that table is used; D and trimming come from the DNA. Of 100,000 to 140,000 clones listed, around 88% are singletons. Material for sequencing was peripheral blood. The V call is TRBV9, the J call TRBJ2-7; D perhaps matches TRBD1 (6 bases). The sequence was collected from a man aged 50 to 59 with active or convalescent COVID-19. The CDR3 sequence: CASSVGAGADEQYF. The CDR3 nucleotides are TGTGCCAGCAGCGTAGGGGCAGGGGCCGACGAGCAGTACTTC.